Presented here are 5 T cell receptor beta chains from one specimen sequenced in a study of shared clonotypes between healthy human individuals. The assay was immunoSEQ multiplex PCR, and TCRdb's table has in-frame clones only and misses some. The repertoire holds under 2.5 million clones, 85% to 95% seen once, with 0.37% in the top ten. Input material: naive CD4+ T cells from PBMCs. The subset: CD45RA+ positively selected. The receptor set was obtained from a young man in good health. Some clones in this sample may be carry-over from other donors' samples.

DNA for the CDR3: TGTGCCAGCAGCTACCGGGACGGTACCTATGGCTACACCTTC. Translated, it gives CASSYRDGTYGYTF. The chain uses TRBV7-2 and TRBJ1-2; D may be TRBD1 (5 bases). V lost 4 bases, J lost 4 bases, and 13 bases lay in between. This CDR3 is built from 14 residues. Looked up from germline, CDR1 is SGHTA and CDR2 is FQGNSA.

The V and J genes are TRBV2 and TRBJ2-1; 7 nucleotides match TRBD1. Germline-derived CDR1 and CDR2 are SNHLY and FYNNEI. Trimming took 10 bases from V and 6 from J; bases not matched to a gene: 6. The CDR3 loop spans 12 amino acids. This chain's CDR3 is CANRGRGNEQFF. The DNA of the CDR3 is TGTGCCAACAGGGGCAGGGGCAATGAGCAGTTCTTC.

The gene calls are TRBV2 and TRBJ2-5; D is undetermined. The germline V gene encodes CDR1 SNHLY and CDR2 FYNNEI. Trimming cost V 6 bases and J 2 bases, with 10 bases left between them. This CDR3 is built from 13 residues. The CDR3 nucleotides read TGTGCCAGCAGCCCGAGGCAGCAAGAGACCCAGTACTTC. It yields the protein CASSPRQQETQYF.

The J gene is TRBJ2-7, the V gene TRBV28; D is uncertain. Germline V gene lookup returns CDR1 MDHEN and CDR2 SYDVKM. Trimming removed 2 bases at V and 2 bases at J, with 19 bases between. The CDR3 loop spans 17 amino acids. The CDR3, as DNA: TGTGCCAGCAGTTTACCCTCCCGGCCGACGAATACCTACGAGCAGTACTTC. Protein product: CASSLPSRPTNTYEQYF.

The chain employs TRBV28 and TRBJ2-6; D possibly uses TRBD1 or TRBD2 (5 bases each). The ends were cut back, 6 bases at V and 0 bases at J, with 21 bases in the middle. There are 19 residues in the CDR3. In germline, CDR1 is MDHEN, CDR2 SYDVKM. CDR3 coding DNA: TGTGCCAGCAGCCCCTTCGCCGGGACCGCCTACTCTGGGGCCAACGTCCTGACTTTC. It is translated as CASSPFAGTAYSGANVLTF.